The clone carrying this T cell receptor (beta chain) is classed as medium-sized (0.01 to 0.1%). This record comes from a study of spatial heterogeneity in lung cancer. About the research overall: In raw reads, more than 8.5 appearances on average were recorded for each unique TCR and UMI combination.

TCRdb itself ran the 5' RACE reads through MiXCR, one entry per CDR3 protein. The sample includes 20,000 to 30,000 distinct CDR3 sequences, roughly 4.7% of them seen just once. This CDR3 contains 16 residues. The germline V and J ends were trimmed by 1 base and 1 base, with 9 bases remaining between them. CDR1 and CDR2 from the germline V gene are SGDLS and YYNGEE. This sample's time point: sample taken at primary tumor resection. Whole RNA obtained from tumor, nontumor lung or frozen PBMC underwent sequencing without sorting. The chain couples TRBV9 to TRBJ2-6; D uncertain. This specimen was PBMCs, taken at surgery. The clonotype comes from a male donor with early-stage non-small cell lung cancer. Here the CDR3 reads CASSVLSTSGANVLTF. In DNA, the CDR3 is TGTGCCAGCAGCGTATTATCCACGTCTGGGGCCAACGTCCTGACTTTC.